What follows are 8 T cell receptor beta chains derived from one specimen sequenced in a study of OX40 agonist ivuxolimab in advanced cancers. The library relied on the immunoSEQ multiplex PCR assay. Held by TCRdb, this immuneACCESS table contains in-frame sequences only and omits some clones. Under half of the omission traces to an unresolved V gene where checked; the cause of the rest is unknown. The sample contains under 40,000 clones, 84% of them found a single time. The biggest ten clones account for about 1.7% of the sample. The material was CD4+ or CD8+ T cells sorted from blood, obtained in a trial of the OX40 agonist ivuxolimab. These receptors all stem from an adult with an advanced solid tumor such as melanoma, head and neck, liver or kidney cancer.

J is TRBJ2-1 and V is TRBV5-5; 11 bases line up with TRBD2. The CDR3 is 17 residues long. The trim removed 3 bases at V and 3 bases at J, leaving 8 bases unmatched. The germline V gene encodes CDR1 SGHKS and CDR2 YYEKEE (reference sequence). The CDR3 reads CASSSQGLAVNYNEQFF. Written as DNA, the CDR3 is TGTGCCAGCAGCTCCCAGGGACTAGCGGTCAACTACAATGAGCAGTTCTTC.

This clone was counted a few times. V and J are TRBV6-6 and TRBJ2-2; the match to TRBD2 covers 13 bases. This CDR3 spans 16 amino acids. Germline V gene lookup returns CDR1 MNHNY and CDR2 SVGAGI (reference sequence). Unmatched junction bases numbered 4, after V lost 2 bases and J lost 7 bases. As DNA, the CDR3 is TGTGCCAGCAGTTACACTAGCGGGAGGGCCATCGGGGAGCTGTTTTTT. Amino acids: CASSYTSGRAIGELFF.

This chain joins TRBV30 and TRBJ1-5; TRBD1 matches at 7 bases. The CDR3 has 15 amino acids. Germline loops: CDR1 GTSNPN, CDR2 SVGIG (reference sequence). Trimming removed 2 bases from V and 6 bases from J; junction bases left unmatched: 10. CDR3: CAWSRGQVWGQPQHF. The CDR3 DNA is TGTGCCTGGAGTCGAGGACAGGTCTGGGGTCAGCCCCAGCATTTT.

CDR3 amino acids: CASRTLAGGPDNEQFF. CDR3 bases: TGTGCCAGCAGGACCTTAGCGGGAGGGCCGGACAATGAGCAGTTCTTC. The chain carries TRBV2 and TRBJ2-1, with 11 nucleotides matching TRBD2. This CDR3 is 16 amino acids long. V gave up 6 bases and J gave up 5 bases; unmatched junction bases: 9. The germline gives CDR1 SNHLY, CDR2 FYNNEI. Full variable domain (remainder filled in from reference TRBV2 and TRBJ2-1): EPEVTQTPSHQVTQMGQEVILRCVPISNHLYFYWYRQILGQKVEFLVSFYNNEISEKSEIFDDQFSVERPDGSNFTLKIRSTKLEDSAMYFCASRTLAGGPDNEQFFGPGTRLTVL.

The gene calls are TRBV15 and TRBJ2-1; tentative D call: TRBD2 (6 bases). V shed 0 bases and J shed 7 bases, with 13 bases lying between them. This CDR3 spans 15 amino acids. Germline CDR1 and CDR2: LNHNV and YYDKDF (reference sequence). The CDR3 bases are TGTGCCACCAGCAGAGAATCGGCAGGGAGGAATGAGCAGTTCTTC. It specifies CATSRESAGRNEQFF.

V usage is TRBV6-1 and J usage is TRBJ1-6; no definite D call. Germline-derived CDR1 and CDR2 are MNHNS and SASEGT. Trimming pared 2 bases from V and 0 bases from J, leaving 5 bases between. The CDR3 runs to 15 residues. The CDR3 protein is CASSERSSYNSPLHF. The CDR3 DNA reads TGTGCCAGCAGTGAACGGAGCTCCTATAATTCACCCCTCCACTTT.

The chain combines TRBV30 with TRBJ1-1; 10 nucleotides align to TRBD1. The V segment lost 2 bases and the J segment 1 base; nucleotides outside the gene matches: 4. From germline, CDR1 is GTSNPN and CDR2 SVGIG (reference sequence). The length of the CDR3 is 15 residues. The CDR3 DNA reads TGTGCCTGGAGTAGACAGGGGGCTAGGAACACTGAAGCTTTCTTT. Amino acid sequence: CAWSRQGARNTEAFF.

This sequence joins TRBV7-9 and TRBJ2-5; 8 nucleotides align to TRBD1. The germline V gene has CDR1 SEHNR and CDR2 FQNEAQ (reference sequence). This CDR3 is 14 amino acids long. The junction had 4 bases not matched to a gene; V was cut back by 3 bases and J by 4 bases. The CDR3 region is CASSLDRVGETQYF. In nucleotides, the CDR3 is TGTGCCAGCAGCTTGGACAGGGTCGGAGAGACCCAGTACTTC.